These T cell receptor beta chains were read from a single sample in a study of regulatory T cells in long-lasting Graves disease. MiXCR, applied by TCRdb to the multiplex PCR reads, yields one record per CDR3 protein. Seen here are about 440,000 distinct CDR3 sequences, about a sixth observed once, and the top ten hold roughly a tenth. The same sample was also used in a study of T cells in Graves' hyperthyroidism and ophthalmopathy.

The sequenced sample was peripheral blood mononuclear cells (PBMCs), obtained at new diagnosis, from a patient treated with antithyroid drugs. These receptors were taken from a woman in her 30s with Graves disease. Each CDR3 is given with its conserved first and last residue. D genes are given only for firm matches. Some rows have no size entry. The others give once, few or many, or a class for an expanded clone.

D,size,J,V,CDR3,DNA
-,-,TRBJ2-1,TRBV25-1,CASTPGLGGNEQFF,TGTGCCAGCACCCCGGGGTTAGGGGGGAATGAGCAGTTCTTC
-,many,TRBJ1-2,TRBV28,CASSGPNYGYTF,TGTGCCAGCTCGGGGCCTAACTATGGCTACACCTTC
TRBD1,-,TRBJ2-5,TRBV18,CASSRTGGLRETQYF,TGTGCCAGCTCAAGGACAGGTGGACTTCGGGAGACCCAGTACTTC
TRBD2,-,TRBJ2-5,TRBV5-1,CASSPGTNQETQYF,TGCGCCAGCAGCCCAGGGACTAACCAAGAGACCCAGTACTTC
TRBD2,many,TRBJ2-3,TRBV7-2,CASSASGLAGITDTQYF,TGTGCCAGCAGCGCCTCTGGGCTAGCGGGGATCACAGATACGCAGTATTTT
-,few,TRBJ1-5,TRBV7-2,CASSFRVRGNQPQHF,TGTGCCAGCAGCTTTCGCGTCCGGGGGAATCAGCCCCAGCATTTT
-,many,TRBJ2-2,TRBV12-3/TRBV12-4,CASSHPVGRYTGELFF,TGTGCCAGCAGCCATCCGGTCGGTCGTTACACCGGGGAGCTGTTTTTT
TRBD2,many,TRBJ2-7,TRBV7-9,CASSPSGRTYEQYF,TGTGCCAGCAGCCCTAGCGGGAGGACCTACGAGCAGTACTTC
-,many,TRBJ2-7,TRBV7-2,CASSPALAGAREQYF,TGTGCCAGCAGCCCAGCTCTAGCAGGGGCACGGGAGCAGTACTTC
-,many,TRBJ2-6,TRBV27,CASSQPPGQSGANVLTF,TGTGCCAGCAGTCAACCCCCCGGACAGTCTGGGGCCAACGTCCTGACTTTC
-,many,TRBJ1-2,TRBV20-1,CSASMGSYGYTF,TGCAGTGCTAGTATGGGATCCTATGGCTACACCTTC
-,-,TRBJ2-3,TRBV10-3,CAISGGDTQYF,TGTGCCATCAGTGGAGGAGATACGCAGTATTTT
-,many,TRBJ1-2,TRBV7-6,CASSPDTNNYGYTF,TGTGCCAGCAGCCCCGACACAAATAACTATGGCTACACCTTC
TRBD2,-,TRBJ2-2,TRBV20-1,CSASGGSGRHTGELFF,TGCAGTGCTAGTGGGGGGAGCGGGAGGCACACCGGGGAGCTGTTTTTT
-,many,TRBJ1-1,TRBV5-4,CASSPDSMNTEAFF,TGTGCCAGCAGCCCGGACAGTATGAACACTGAAGCTTTCTTT
-,few,TRBJ1-3,TRBV7-9,CASSLYPLSSGNTIYF,TGTGCCAGCAGCTTATACCCGCTTAGCTCTGGAAACACCATATATTTT
-,many,TRBJ2-3,TRBV27,CASSFPHTDTQYF,TGTGCCAGCAGTTTCCCTCACACAGATACGCAGTATTTT
TRBD1,many,TRBJ1-4,TRBV30,CAWRGTENEKLFF,TGTGCCTGGAGGGGGACAGAGAATGAAAAACTGTTTTTT
-,few,TRBJ2-2,TRBV27,CASSFRQGGMPGELFF,TGTGCCAGCAGTTTCCGACAGGGAGGTATGCCCGGGGAGCTGTTTTTT
-,-,TRBJ2-5,TRBV24-1,CATSGAGLETQYF,TGTGCCACCAGTGGGGCGGGGTTAGAGACCCAGTACTTC
-,-,TRBJ2-1,TRBV10-2,CASAKRIEQFF,TGCGCCAGCGCAAAAAGGATTGAGCAGTTCTTC
-,many,TRBJ2-1,TRBV28,CASSLSDNEQFF,TGTGCCAGCAGTTTATCGGACAATGAGCAGTTCTTC
-,many,TRBJ2-5,TRBV30,CAWMIRAETQYF,TGTGCCTGGATGATTCGTGCGGAGACCCAGTACTTC
-,many,TRBJ2-7,TRBV18,CASSRRTLEQYF,TGTGCCAGCTCCCGACGAACCCTCGAGCAGTACTTC
-,few,TRBJ2-1,TRBV27,CASSFLTSRSYNEQFF,TGTGCCAGCAGTTTCCTAACTAGTCGCTCCTACAATGAGCAGTTCTTC
-,many,TRBJ2-7,TRBV5-1,CASSHDRSAYEQYF,TGCGCCAGCAGCCATGACAGGTCTGCCTACGAGCAGTACTTC
TRBD2,many,TRBJ2-7,TRBV7-2,CASSPRTSSGAAYEQYF,TGTGCCAGCAGCCCACGAACCTCTAGCGGGGCCGCCTACGAGCAGTACTTC
-,-,TRBJ2-1,TRBV27,CASSSPLFRSNEQFF,TGTGCCAGCAGCAGTCCCCTCTTTCGGTCCAATGAGCAGTTCTTC
-,many,TRBJ1-2,TRBV13,CASSQGQSTYGYTF,TGTGCCAGCAGCCAAGGACAGAGTACATATGGCTACACCTTC
-,many,TRBJ1-2,TRBV6-5,CASSLTSQGGKDYGYTF,TGTGCCAGCAGTTTGACCTCTCAGGGAGGGAAGGACTATGGCTACACCTTC
TRBD2,many,TRBJ2-1,TRBV11-2,CASNPGGGFSSYNEQFF,TGTGCCAGCAACCCGGGGGGGGGCTTTAGCTCCTACAATGAGCAGTTCTTC
-,many,TRBJ2-2,TRBV20-1,CSARGQGNTGELFF,TGCAGTGCTAGAGGGCAGGGGAACACCGGGGAGCTGTTTTTT
TRBD1,-,TRBJ1-1,TRBV6-5,CASSYGGGGFTEAFF,TGTGCCAGCAGTTACGGAGGAGGGGGCTTCACTGAAGCTTTCTTT
-,many,TRBJ1-5,TRBV6-1,CASSVPRASNQPQHF,TGTGCCAGCAGTGTACCCCGGGCCAGCAATCAGCCCCAGCATTTT
-,many,TRBJ1-4,TRBV3-1,CASSQDWGGNEKLFF,TGTGCCAGCAGCCAAGATTGGGGGGGTAATGAAAAACTGTTTTTT
TRBD2,-,TRBJ2-7,TRBV13,CASSPRLAVRSYEQYF,TGTGCCAGCAGCCCGAGACTAGCGGTACGAAGTTACGAGCAGTACTTC
-,many,TRBJ1-4,TRBV11-1,CASSQGEKLFF,TGTGCCAGCAGCCAAGGGGAAAAACTGTTTTTT
TRBD1,-,TRBJ1-5,TRBV12-3/TRBV12-4,CASSAPGGGGNQPQHF,TGTGCCAGCAGTGCACCAGGGGGCGGCGGCAATCAGCCCCAGCATTTT
-,-,TRBJ2-1,TRBV4-2,CASSQDKRRAFNEQFF,TGTGCCAGCAGCCAAGACAAGCGGAGAGCCTTCAATGAGCAGTTCTTC
TRBD2,-,TRBJ2-1,TRBV5-4,CASSQTSGSDEQFF,TGTGCCAGCAGTCAGACTAGCGGGAGCGATGAGCAGTTCTTC
TRBD1,many,TRBJ2-7,TRBV10-3,CAHSGTGGGEQYF,TGTGCCCATTCCGGGACAGGGGGCGGCGAGCAGTACTTC
-,many,TRBJ2-2,TRBV27,CASSRGVTGELFF,TGTGCCAGCAGTAGAGGGGTAACCGGGGAGCTGTTTTTT
-,once,TRBJ1-5,TRBV2,CASSEGLGNQPQHF,TGTGCCAGCAGTGAGGGGCTTGGCAATCAGCCCCAGCATTTT
-,many,TRBJ2-2,TRBV5-1,CASSPFGEDTGELFF,TGCGCCAGCAGCCCCTTCGGGGAAGACACCGGGGAGCTGTTTTTT
TRBD2,-,TRBJ2-3,TRBV7-2,CASLAGSTDTQYF,TGTGCCAGCTTAGCGGGGAGCACAGATACGCAGTATTTT
TRBD2,few,TRBJ2-5,TRBV18,CASSLSSGTVGVDQETQYF,TGTGCCAGCTCCCTCTCTAGCGGGACCGTCGGGGTGGATCAAGAGACCCAGTACTTC
TRBD1,few,TRBJ2-7,TRBV6-1,CASRTWGQGGDEQYF,TGTGCCAGCAGGACCTGGGGACAGGGTGGCGACGAGCAGTACTTC